The sequence of this T cell receptor (beta chain) was determined in a study of cytomegalovirus exposure and HLA in healthy donors. Across the study: Earlier, 90 million to 140 million unique TCR beta sequences were recovered from roughly 180 million T cells by an analysis.

Study conclusions and caveats: Only CMV serostatus was available as immune exposure information.

The CDR3 length is 16 residues. Germline loops: CDR1 SGHVS, CDR2 FQNEAQ. V trimming: 3 bases; J trimming: 5 bases; junction bases outside the gene matches: 5. There are a few counts of this clone. Its target is unknown. Vbeta (60) and Jbeta (13) primers were used in the PCR. Some clones are missing from TCRdb's copy, which holds only in-frame ones; the method was immunoSEQ multiplex PCR. Among fewer than 200,000 clones listed, about 75% were seen once. The sequencing sample was made of PBMCs. The chain recombines TRBV7-8 with TRBJ2-5, with 14 bases identical to TRBD2. This clonotype was obtained from a male donor in good health and CMV-seronegative. CDR3 nucleotide sequence: TGTGCCAGCAGCTTTAATCGACTAGCGGGGGGGGAGACCCAGTACTTC. Translation gives CASSFNRLAGGETQYF.